The 28 T cell receptor beta chains given below trace back to one sample, sequenced in a study of control samples from healthy donors and cancer patients. The assay was immunoSEQ multiplex PCR, and TCRdb's table has in-frame clones only and misses some. The data hold 15,000 or so clones, with around 87% observed a single time. The sample was PBMCs. The receptor source for this set is a woman in her 70s with colorectal cancer.

V usage is TRBV19 and J usage is TRBJ2-1; D possibly uses TRBD1 or TRBD2 (6 bases each). The CDR3 has 14 amino acids. The V end lost 5 bases, the J end lost 8 bases, and 16 bases lay between the germline ends. Germline loops: CDR1 LNHDA, CDR2 SQIVND (reference sequence). The CDR3 sequence is CASSWDPGADEQFF. The CDR3 region has the DNA TGTGCCAGTAGTTGGGACCCGGGGGCCGATGAGCAGTTCTTC.

The rearrangement uses TRBV5-1 and TRBJ1-4; 7 bases map to TRBD1. This CDR3 has 16 residues. Germline CDR1 is SGHRS and CDR2 is YFSETQ. Germline trimming cut 0 bases from V and 4 bases from J; bases unmatched to any gene: 6. The chain's CDR3 is CASSLAPQGGNEKLFF. Written as DNA, the CDR3 is TGCGCCAGCAGCTTGGCCCCCCAGGGGGGTAATGAAAAACTGTTTTTT.

V gene TRBV7-9 combines with J gene TRBJ1-4; maybe TRBD1 (5 bases). Germline V gene sequence: CDR1 SEHNR, CDR2 FQNEAQ (reference sequence). The CDR3 has 14 residues. Trimming took 7 bases from V and 5 from J, leaving 14 bases between them. The CDR3 spells CASNKGRGNEKLFF. The CDR3, as DNA: TGTGCCAGCAACAAAGGGAGGGGCAATGAAAAACTGTTTTTT.

The rearrangement joins TRBV18 to TRBJ2-7; TRBD2 matches 8 bases. This CDR3 is 13 amino acids long. Germline CDR1 is KGHSH and CDR2 is LQKENI. V trimming: 5 bases; J trimming: 9 bases; junction bases outside the gene matches: 9. This CDR3 reads CASSADSGAGQYF. CDR3 sequence (DNA): TGTGCCAGCTCAGCGGATAGCGGGGCGGGGCAGTACTTC. Drawing the rest from reference TRBV18 and TRBJ2-7, the complete variable domain is NAGVMQNPRHLVRRRGQEARLRCSPMKGHSHVYWYRQLPEEGLKFMVYLQKENIIDESGMPKERFSAEFPKEGPSILRIQQVVRGDSAAYFCASSADSGAGQYFGPGTRLTVT.

The rearrangement links TRBV4-3 to TRBJ1-2; the match to TRBD1 covers 7 bases. The CDR3 runs to 14 residues. V lost 1 base to trimming and J lost 8 bases; unmatched junction nucleotides: 7. CDR1 and CDR2 from the germline V gene are LGHNA and YSLEER. CDR3 DNA: TGCGCCAGCAGCCAAGGTCCCAGGGGGGGAGGCTACACCTTC. Protein sequence: CASSQGPRGGGYTF.

The V call is TRBV5-3, the J call TRBJ1-2; D is undetermined. TRBV5-3 is marked as an open reading frame, function uncertain. The CDR3 extends over 15 amino acids. Trimming removed 3 bases at V and 4 bases at J, with 16 bases between. Here the CDR3 reads CARSSEVGPIYGYTF. In nucleotides, the CDR3 is TGTGCCAGAAGCTCAGAAGTCGGACCGATCTATGGCTACACCTTC.

This chain connects TRBV4-2 to TRBJ1-4; TRBD1 agrees at 12 bases. The V and J ends lost 0 bases and 7 bases, in that order; junction bases with no gene match: 6. The CDR3 covers 17 residues. The germline V gene has CDR1 LGHNA and CDR2 YNFKEQ. CDR3 sequence (DNA): TGTGCCAGCAGCCAAGATCTGGGACAGGGGGCGGGTGAAAAACTGTTTTTT. As protein: CASSQDLGQGAGEKLFF.

V is TRBV2 and J is TRBJ1-1, with D perhaps TRBD1 (5 bases). The length of the CDR3 is 14 residues. In germline, CDR1 is SNHLY, CDR2 FYNNEI. V lost 5 bases, J lost 0 bases, and 10 bases lay in between. The CDR3 nucleotides are TGTGCCAGCAGTCCCGCGGGGGTGAACACTGAAGCTTTCTTT. Amino acid sequence: CASSPAGVNTEAFF.

The chain uses TRBV5-1 and TRBJ1-2, with TRBD1 matching over 12 bases. CDR3 length equals 15 residues. J lost 8 bases, V lost 2 bases, and 7 bases had no gene match. CDR1 is SGHRS, CDR2 YFSETQ, per germline. This CDR3 reads CASSFGTGGALGYTF. In DNA form, the CDR3 reads TGCGCCAGCAGCTTTGGGACAGGGGGCGCGTTAGGCTACACCTTC.

The rearrangement joins TRBV7-2 to TRBJ2-1, with D possibly being TRBD2 (5 bases). In germline, CDR1 is SGHTA, CDR2 FQGNSA. The CDR3 spans 15 residues. V lost 4 bases, J lost 1 base, and 11 bases lay in between. The CDR3 DNA reads TGTGCCAGCAGCTCCTTTCCGGGGTCCTACAATGAGCAGTTCTTC. It yields the protein CASSSFPGSYNEQFF.

The DNA of the CDR3 is TGCGCCAGCAGCTTGGGGCGAAGCCCCTACGAGCAGTACTTC. It encodes CASSLGRSPYEQYF. The chain has TRBV5-1 and TRBJ2-7; D is unclear. Germline assignment: CDR1 SGHRS and CDR2 YFSETQ. CDR3 length equals 14 residues. The ends were cut back, 0 bases at V and 2 bases at J, with 9 bases in the middle.

This clone was seen only once. The J gene is TRBJ2-7, the V gene TRBV4-2, with TRBD1 matching 7 bases. Germline V lookup: CDR1 LGHNA, CDR2 YNFKEQ. The CDR3 covers 15 residues. J gave up 4 bases and V 3 bases, and 9 bases lay outside the gene matches. This CDR3 is CASSHPGTDTYEQYF. The CDR3 DNA reads as TGTGCCAGCAGCCACCCCGGGACAGATACATACGAGCAGTACTTC.

The V call is TRBV7-2, the J call TRBJ2-3, with D possibly TRBD1 on 5 matching bases. Germline V CDR1 and CDR2: SGHTA, FQGNSA. Trimming cost V 5 bases and J 4 bases, with 16 bases left between them. This CDR3 is 15 amino acids long. CDR3: CASSPRGSGPDTQYF. CDR3 DNA sequence: TGTGCCAGCAGCCCGCGAGGCTCAGGGCCAGATACGCAGTATTTT.

The chain recombines TRBV5-6 with TRBJ2-7, with D possibly being TRBD1 (6 bases). V dropped 1 base and J dropped 4 bases, with 9 bases sitting between them. The CDR3 extends over 13 amino acids. Germline V gives CDR1 SGHDT, CDR2 YYEEEE. DNA of the CDR3: TGTGCCAGCAGCTTGCCTACAGGGTACGAGCAGTACTTC. Translation gives CASSLPTGYEQYF.

The chain uses TRBV6-5 and TRBJ2-7; D possibly corresponds to TRBD1 (6 bases). The CDR3 is made up of 11 amino acids. The germline V gene encodes CDR1 MNHEY and CDR2 SVGAGI. Trimming took 6 bases from V and 7 from J, leaving 10 bases between them. This CDR3 reads CASRRQGEQYF. The CDR3, as DNA: TGTGCCAGCAGGCGGCAGGGGGAGCAGTACTTC.

This clone occurred a few times. The chain joins TRBV9 to TRBJ2-5; weak D call: TRBD1 (5 bases). CDR3 length equals 16 residues. CDR1 is SGDLS, CDR2 YYNGEE, per germline. Trimming shortened V by 4 bases and J by 1 base, and 17 bases separated the two germline ends. The CDR3 protein is CASSPQGGGAQETQYF. In DNA, the CDR3 is TGTGCCAGCAGCCCCCAGGGCGGTGGGGCCCAAGAGACCCAGTACTTC.

The genes are TRBV6-5 and TRBJ1-2; maybe TRBD1 (5 bases). Germline V gives CDR1 MNHEY, CDR2 SVGAGI. This CDR3 is 14 amino acids long. The ends were cut back, 5 bases at V and 1 base at J, with 11 bases in the middle. The CDR3 here is CASSRPGVNYGYTF. In DNA form, the CDR3 reads TGTGCCAGCAGTCGCCCGGGGGTTAACTATGGCTACACCTTC.

This chain uses TRBV5-6 with TRBJ2-7, with no clear D. CDR1 is SGHDT, CDR2 YYEEEE, per germline. CDR3 size: 12 residues. Trimming pared 4 bases from V and 1 base from J, leaving 6 bases between. CDR3 in amino acids: CASSGSSYEQYF. DNA for the CDR3: TGTGCCAGCAGCGGCAGTTCCTACGAGCAGTACTTC.

J is TRBJ2-3 and V is TRBV7-3; the D gene is possibly TRBD2 (7 bases). CDR1 and CDR2 from the germline V gene are SGHTA and FQGTGA. The CDR3 totals 15 residues. Trimming took 5 bases from V and 4 from J, leaving 16 bases between them. CDR3 protein: CASSPGRGGPDTQYF. CDR3 bases: TGTGCCAGCAGCCCAGGGAGGGGGGGACCAGATACGCAGTATTTT.

This clone appeared a few times. This chain links TRBV6-2 or TRBV6-3 with TRBJ1-3; no definite D call. In germline, CDR1 is MNHEY, CDR2 SVGEGT. The CDR3 runs 11 residues. V lost 5 bases and J 3 bases, leaving 2 bases between the germline ends. CDR3 sequence: CASSLGNTIYF. The DNA of the CDR3 is TGTGCCAGCAGTCTTGGAAACACCATATATTTT.

V and J are TRBV7-6 and TRBJ1-4; 8 bases fit TRBD1. The trim removed 4 bases at V and 6 bases at J, leaving 19 bases unmatched. Germline values: CDR1 SGHVS, CDR2 FNYEAQ. The CDR3 extends over 19 amino acids. The CDR3 loop reads CASSSPPKTGAAYYEKLFF. CDR3 coding DNA: TGTGCCAGCAGCTCCCCTCCCAAGACAGGGGCTGCCTACTATGAAAAACTGTTTTTT.

This rearrangement joins TRBV7-2 to TRBJ2-5, with unresolved D. V was pared by 0 bases and J by 8 bases, with 10 bases between. The germline V gene has CDR1 SGHTA and CDR2 FQGNSA. The CDR3 runs to 13 residues. The DNA of the CDR3 is TGTGCCAGCAGCTTAGCCGGCGTTGACACCCAGTACTTC. It specifies CASSLAGVDTQYF.

The chain uses TRBV5-8 and TRBJ2-7, with 14 bases identical to TRBD2. The CDR3 has 16 residues. The V gene's germline CDR1 is SGHTS and CDR2 YDEGEE. V lost 4 bases and J lost 6; bases outside the gene matches: 9. The CDR3 DNA reads as TGTGCCAGCAGCCCGTTTCCGGGACTAGCGGGGGCCGAGCAGTACTTC. The encoded protein is CASSPFPGLAGAEQYF.

The J gene is TRBJ2-6, the V gene TRBV7-9; no definite D call. The CDR3 sequence is 14 residues long. The V gene's germline CDR1 is SEHNR and CDR2 FQNEAQ (reference sequence). Deletions cut 3 bases from V and 6 bases from J, with 9 bases between. The DNA of the CDR3 is TGTGCCAGCAGCTTGAGGTTGTCGGCCAACGTCCTGACTTTC. Translating gives CASSLRLSANVLTF. Supplemented by reference TRBV7-9 and TRBJ2-6, the full variable domain reads DTGVSQNPRHKITKRGQNVTFRCDPISEHNRLYWYRQTLGQGPEFLTYFQNEAQLEKSRLLSDRFSAERPKGSFSTLEIQRTEQGDSAMYLCASSLRLSANVLTFGAGSRLTVL.

V and J are TRBV9 and TRBJ2-7; D gene ambiguous. Germline loops: CDR1 SGDLS, CDR2 YYNGEE. This CDR3 comprises 13 residues. The V end lost 0 bases, the J end lost 7 bases, and 11 bases lay between the germline ends. CDR3 sequence reads: CASSVAYWGEQYF. The CDR3 region has the DNA TGTGCCAGCAGCGTAGCTTATTGGGGAGAGCAGTACTTC.

This chain links TRBV19 with TRBJ2-2; TRBD2 matches 8 bases. The germline CDR1 and CDR2 sequences are LNHDA and SQIVND (reference sequence). There are 15 residues in the CDR3. V lost 11 bases and J lost 0; bases outside the gene matches: 8. CDR3 nucleotide sequence: TGTGCCGGGTCAAGCGGGAGCGCGAACACCGGGGAGCTGTTTTTT. Amino acids: CAGSSGSANTGELFF.

The chain uses TRBV2 and TRBJ2-1, with 7 bases identical to TRBD1. Trimming took 6 bases from V and 4 from J; bases not matched to a gene: 6. Germline assignment: CDR1 SNHLY and CDR2 FYNNEI. This CDR3 spans 14 amino acids. Written as DNA, the CDR3 is TGTGCCAGCAGAGACAGGGATTCGTACAATGAGCAGTTCTTC. Protein product: CASRDRDSYNEQFF.

V and J are TRBV18 and TRBJ2-7; 8 bases match TRBD1. The V gene's germline CDR1 is KGHSH and CDR2 LQKENI. Trimming cost V 1 base and J 5 bases; bases outside gene matches: 4. This CDR3 region has 14 residues. This CDR3 is CASSPLGQDNEQYF. CDR3 nucleotide sequence: TGTGCCAGCTCACCACTGGGACAGGACAACGAGCAGTACTTC.